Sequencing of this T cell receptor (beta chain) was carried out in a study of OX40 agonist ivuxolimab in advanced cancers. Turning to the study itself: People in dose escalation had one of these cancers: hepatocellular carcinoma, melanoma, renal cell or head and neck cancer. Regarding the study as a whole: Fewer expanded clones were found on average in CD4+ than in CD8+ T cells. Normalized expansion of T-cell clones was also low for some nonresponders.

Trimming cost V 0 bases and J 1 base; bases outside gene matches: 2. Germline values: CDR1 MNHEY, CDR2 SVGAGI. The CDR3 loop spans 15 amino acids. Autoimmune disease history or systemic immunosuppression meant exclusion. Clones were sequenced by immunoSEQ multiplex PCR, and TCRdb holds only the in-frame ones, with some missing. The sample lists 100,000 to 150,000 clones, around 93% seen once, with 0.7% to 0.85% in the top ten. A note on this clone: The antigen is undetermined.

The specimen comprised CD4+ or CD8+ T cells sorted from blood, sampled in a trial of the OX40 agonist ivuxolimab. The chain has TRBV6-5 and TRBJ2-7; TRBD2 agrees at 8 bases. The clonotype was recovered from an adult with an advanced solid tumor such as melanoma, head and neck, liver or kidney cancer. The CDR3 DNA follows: TGTGCCAGCAGTTACTCGACTAGCGCTTCCTACGAGCAGTACTTC. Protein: CASSYSTSASYEQYF.